This passage covers 3 T cell receptor beta chains from one sample sequenced in a study of spatial heterogeneity in lung cancer. TCRdb independently ran MiXCR on the 5' RACE reads; one entry per CDR3 protein. The table shows 9,100 or so distinct CDR3 sequences, with roughly 51% occurring only once. These receptors' targets are unknown. General study points: Counts that tracked tumor mutation counts were those of expanded intratumoral alpha and beta TCRs.

Time point: sample taken at primary tumor resection. The sequences come from lung tumor tissue, collected at surgery. These receptors were taken from a female donor with early-stage non-small cell lung cancer.

This clonotype was found once. Relative to the germline gene, one junction end is altered; a read error may explain this. A library made for alpha chains picked up this beta chain off target, so its size means little. This chain links TRBV7-3 with TRBJ1-1; D gene uncertain. The CDR3 runs 14 residues. Germline V gene lookup returns CDR1 SGHTA and CDR2 FQGTGA. CDR3 sequence: CASSLTSENTEAFF. The CDR3 nucleotides are TGTGCCAGCAGCCTAACGTCGGAGAACACTGAAGCTTTCTTT.

Comment on this clonotype: The library was built for alpha chains, so this beta chain is an off-target read and its size means little. In nucleotides, the CDR3 is TGTGCCAGCAGCTCCCGACTAGCGGGGCAAGAGACCCAGTACTTC. The encoded protein is CASSSRLAGQETQYF. V usage is TRBV11-2 and J usage is TRBJ2-5, with 11 bases aligning to TRBD2. Germline V CDR1 and CDR2: SGHAT, FQNNGV. V shed 4 bases, J shed 2 bases, and the junction held 3 bases outside the gene matches. The CDR3 extends over 15 amino acids.

Worth noting for this clonotype: Because the library targeted alpha chains, this beta chain is an off-target read whose size means little. The chain employs TRBV4-1 and TRBJ1-3; no firm D call. V lost 2 bases to trimming and J lost 9 bases, with 11 bases between them. In germline, CDR1 is MGHRA, CDR2 YSYEKL. This CDR3 spans 13 amino acids. CDR3 nucleotides: TGCGCCAGCAGCCAAAGAGAGGATAGCACCATATATTTT. This sequence encodes CASSQREDSTIYF.